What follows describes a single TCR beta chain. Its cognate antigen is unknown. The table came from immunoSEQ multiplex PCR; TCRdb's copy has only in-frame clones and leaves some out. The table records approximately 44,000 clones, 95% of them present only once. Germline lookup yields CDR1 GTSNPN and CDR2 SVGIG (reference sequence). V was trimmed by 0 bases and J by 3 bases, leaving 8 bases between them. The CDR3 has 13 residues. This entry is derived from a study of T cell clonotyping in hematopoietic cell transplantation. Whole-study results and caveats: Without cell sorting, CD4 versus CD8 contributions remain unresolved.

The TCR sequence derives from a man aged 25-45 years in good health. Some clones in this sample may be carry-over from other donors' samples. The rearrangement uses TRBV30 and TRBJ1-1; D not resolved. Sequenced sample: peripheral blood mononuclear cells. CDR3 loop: CAWSVRGDTEAFF. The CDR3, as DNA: TGTGCCTGGAGTGTACGTGGGGACACTGAAGCTTTCTTT.